This passage covers 16 T cell receptor beta chains from one sample sequenced in a study of T-cell reconstitution after alpha-beta-depleted transplantation in children. Unique molecular identifiers were incorporated during preparation of the TCRbeta library. TCRdb re-derived calls from the PCR reads in MiXCR, one entry per CDR3 protein. The top ten hold approximately 30% of the sample, which has fewer than 500,000 distinct CDR3 sequences, 43% seen once. This sample comprised PBMCs, obtained before TCRalphabeta/CD19-depleted stem cell transplant. The origin of the receptors is a girl aged 2 to 10 with aplastic anemia, due to receive a stem cell transplant.

This clonotype was counted at least ten times. The chain uses TRBV4-2 and TRBJ2-3; a weak D match, TRBD1 (5 bases). The CDR3 totals 13 residues. Trimming left V 3 bases short and J 5 bases short, with 9 bases between. In germline, CDR1 is LGHNA, CDR2 YNFKEQ. CDR3 sequence (DNA): TGTGCCAGCAGCCAGGTAGACAGAGATACGCAGTATTTT. The encoded protein is CASSQVDRDTQYF.

The chain employs TRBV20-1 and TRBJ2-1, with D maybe TRBD2 (5 bases). The germline V gene encodes CDR1 DFQATT and CDR2 SNEGSKA (reference sequence). This CDR3 region has 13 residues. V was pared by 3 bases and J by 7 bases, with 13 bases between. The chain's CDR3 is CSASDGNPNEQFF. In DNA, the CDR3 is TGCAGTGCTAGCGACGGGAACCCAAATGAGCAGTTCTTC.

This clonotype was observed a handful of times. This sequence joins TRBV28 and TRBJ2-3; 8 bases fit TRBD2. The CDR3 has 13 residues. The V gene end was trimmed by 7 bases and the J gene end by 5 bases; junction bases not matched to a gene: 5. CDR1 MDHEN and CDR2 SYDVKM come from the germline V gene. CDR3 amino acids: CASNRGGKDTQYF. The CDR3 DNA is TGTGCCAGCAATCGGGGGGGAAAAGATACGCAGTATTTT.

V gene TRBV6-5 combines with J gene TRBJ2-1, with 12 nucleotides matching TRBD1. CDR1 and CDR2 (germline): MNHEY, SVGAGI. The CDR3 is 15 residues long. V gave up 5 bases and J gave up 9 bases; unmatched junction bases: 8. The CDR3 DNA reads TGTGCCAGCAGTACTACCGGGACAGGGGGCCGTGAGCAGTTCTTC. It encodes CASSTTGTGGREQFF.

The chain couples TRBV5-1 to TRBJ2-1, with D maybe TRBD2 (6 bases). The CDR3 is made up of 14 amino acids. The V end was cut by 2 bases, the J end by 12 bases, with 18 bases between. The V gene's germline CDR1 is SGHRS and CDR2 YFSETQ. DNA for the CDR3: TGCGCCAGCAGCTTAGGAGGGAGTCCGAGTTGGCAGTTCTTC. Protein product: CASSLGGSPSWQFF. Full variable domain (remainder filled in from reference TRBV5-1 and TRBJ2-1): KAGVTQTPRYLIKTRGQQVTLSCSPISGHRSVSWYQQTPGQGLQFLFEYFSETQRNKGNFPGRFSGRQFSNSRSEMNVSTLELGDSALYLCASSLGGSPSWQFFGPGTRLTVL.

This clonotype was observed many times. The CDR3 reads CASSFRGGSSYEQYF. CDR3 coding DNA: TGTGCCAGCAGTTTTCGCGGAGGAAGCTCCTACGAGCAGTACTTC. The V gene is TRBV12-3 or TRBV12-4, the J gene TRBJ2-7; D is perhaps TRBD2 (5 bases). V lost 3 bases, J lost 0 bases, and 12 bases lay in between. This CDR3 has 15 amino acids.

The chain couples TRBV7-9 to TRBJ2-7; 8 bases map to TRBD1. The CDR3 is 13 amino acids. Losses at the gene ends were 5 bases for V and 10 bases for J; bases not matched to a gene: 10. Germline V lookup: CDR1 SEHNR, CDR2 FQNEAQ (reference sequence). The CDR3 DNA sequence: TGTGCCAGCAGCCGGACAGGGATTTTAAACCAGTACTTC. Amino acid sequence: CASSRTGILNQYF. The full variable domain, completed using reference TRBV7-9 and TRBJ2-7, is DTGVSQNPRHKITKRGQNVTFRCDPISEHNRLYWYRQTLGQGPEFLTYFQNEAQLEKSRLLSDRFSAERPKGSFSTLEIQRTEQGDSAMYLCASSRTGILNQYFGPGTRLTVT.

The chain links TRBV19 to TRBJ1-2, with a weak D call TRBD1 (6 bases). The V end was cut by 6 bases, the J end by 3 bases, with 14 bases between. The CDR3 runs 14 residues. CDR1 and CDR2 (germline): LNHDA, SQIVND (reference sequence). CDR3 nucleotides: TGTGCCAGTAGCCACCGGGGGCGCGACTATGGCTACACCTTC. Translating gives CASSHRGRDYGYTF.

The chain uses TRBV5-8 and TRBJ1-5; 7 bases align to TRBD1. Per the germline V gene, CDR1 is SGHTS and CDR2 is YDEGEE. The CDR3 extends over 16 amino acids. Germline trimming cut 0 bases from V and 4 bases from J; bases unmatched to any gene: 7. In DNA form, the CDR3 reads TGTGCCAGCAGCTTGGGGACTAACAGGGGTAATCAGCCCCAGCATTTT. This gives the protein CASSLGTNRGNQPQHF.

The CDR3 nucleotides read TGTGCCAGCAGTTTATACCTTACACTAGGACCCGAGACCCAGTACTTC. This gives the protein CASSLYLTLGPETQYF. The rearrangement links TRBV28 to TRBJ2-5; weak D call: TRBD2 (5 bases). The CDR3 spans 16 residues. Between the trimmed V and J ends, which lost 1 base and 5 bases, there was a span of 17 bases. CDR1 MDHEN and CDR2 SYDVKM come from the germline V gene.

This clonotype appeared many times. The chain combines TRBV12-3 or TRBV12-4 with TRBJ1-5, with D unresolved. This CDR3 has 12 amino acids. Trimming pared 2 bases from V and 7 bases from J, leaving 6 bases between. Here the CDR3 DNA reads TGTGCCAGCAGTTTAAGGGTACAGCCCCAGCATTTT. Translated: CASSLRVQPQHF.

The V and J genes are TRBV20-1 and TRBJ1-1; D not resolved. The CDR3 spans 12 residues. CDR1 and CDR2 (germline): DFQATT, SNEGSKA (reference sequence). Trimming removed 3 bases at V and 0 bases at J, with 5 bases between. DNA of the CDR3: TGCAGTGCTAGTCCCTTGAACACTGAAGCTTTCTTT. Translated, it gives CSASPLNTEAFF.

The genes are TRBV5-1 and TRBJ2-7; D tentatively fits TRBD1 or TRBD2 (5 bases each). This CDR3 is built from 14 residues. Germline V gene sequence: CDR1 SGHRS, CDR2 YFSETQ. The V and J ends lost 0 bases and 3 bases respectively, with 10 bases between them. As DNA, the CDR3 is TGCGCCAGCAGCTTGGGGGGACGCTTCTACGAGCAGTACTTC. Translating it yields CASSLGGRFYEQYF.

The chain couples TRBV3-1 to TRBJ2-7; 7 bases agree with TRBD2. The V and J ends lost 8 bases and 4 bases, in that order; junction bases with no gene match: 8. The CDR3 spans 13 residues. CDR1 is LGHDT, CDR2 YNNKEL, per germline (reference sequence). The CDR3 loop reads CASQGLAAYEQYF. The DNA for the CDR3 is TGTGCCAGCCAAGGGCTAGCGGCTTACGAGCAGTACTTC.

The table lists this clonotype with a few counts. This chain links TRBV5-1 with TRBJ1-1, with unresolved D. The CDR3 sequence is 12 residues long. Germline CDR1 and CDR2: SGHRS and YFSETQ. V was clipped by 10 bases and J by 1 base, with 11 bases between them. CDR3 in DNA: TGCGCCCCCAACGGAGGGAACACTGAAGCTTTCTTT. As protein: CAPNGGNTEAFF.

V and J are TRBV20-1 and TRBJ2-7; 8 positions match TRBD2. Trimming cost V 0 bases and J 4 bases; bases outside gene matches: 8. This CDR3 has 15 amino acids. CDR1 DFQATT and CDR2 SNEGSKA come from the germline V gene (reference sequence). The DNA of the CDR3 is TGCAGTGCTAGAGATCCTAGACTAGCGAGTTACGAGCAGTACTTC. This encodes CSARDPRLASYEQYF.